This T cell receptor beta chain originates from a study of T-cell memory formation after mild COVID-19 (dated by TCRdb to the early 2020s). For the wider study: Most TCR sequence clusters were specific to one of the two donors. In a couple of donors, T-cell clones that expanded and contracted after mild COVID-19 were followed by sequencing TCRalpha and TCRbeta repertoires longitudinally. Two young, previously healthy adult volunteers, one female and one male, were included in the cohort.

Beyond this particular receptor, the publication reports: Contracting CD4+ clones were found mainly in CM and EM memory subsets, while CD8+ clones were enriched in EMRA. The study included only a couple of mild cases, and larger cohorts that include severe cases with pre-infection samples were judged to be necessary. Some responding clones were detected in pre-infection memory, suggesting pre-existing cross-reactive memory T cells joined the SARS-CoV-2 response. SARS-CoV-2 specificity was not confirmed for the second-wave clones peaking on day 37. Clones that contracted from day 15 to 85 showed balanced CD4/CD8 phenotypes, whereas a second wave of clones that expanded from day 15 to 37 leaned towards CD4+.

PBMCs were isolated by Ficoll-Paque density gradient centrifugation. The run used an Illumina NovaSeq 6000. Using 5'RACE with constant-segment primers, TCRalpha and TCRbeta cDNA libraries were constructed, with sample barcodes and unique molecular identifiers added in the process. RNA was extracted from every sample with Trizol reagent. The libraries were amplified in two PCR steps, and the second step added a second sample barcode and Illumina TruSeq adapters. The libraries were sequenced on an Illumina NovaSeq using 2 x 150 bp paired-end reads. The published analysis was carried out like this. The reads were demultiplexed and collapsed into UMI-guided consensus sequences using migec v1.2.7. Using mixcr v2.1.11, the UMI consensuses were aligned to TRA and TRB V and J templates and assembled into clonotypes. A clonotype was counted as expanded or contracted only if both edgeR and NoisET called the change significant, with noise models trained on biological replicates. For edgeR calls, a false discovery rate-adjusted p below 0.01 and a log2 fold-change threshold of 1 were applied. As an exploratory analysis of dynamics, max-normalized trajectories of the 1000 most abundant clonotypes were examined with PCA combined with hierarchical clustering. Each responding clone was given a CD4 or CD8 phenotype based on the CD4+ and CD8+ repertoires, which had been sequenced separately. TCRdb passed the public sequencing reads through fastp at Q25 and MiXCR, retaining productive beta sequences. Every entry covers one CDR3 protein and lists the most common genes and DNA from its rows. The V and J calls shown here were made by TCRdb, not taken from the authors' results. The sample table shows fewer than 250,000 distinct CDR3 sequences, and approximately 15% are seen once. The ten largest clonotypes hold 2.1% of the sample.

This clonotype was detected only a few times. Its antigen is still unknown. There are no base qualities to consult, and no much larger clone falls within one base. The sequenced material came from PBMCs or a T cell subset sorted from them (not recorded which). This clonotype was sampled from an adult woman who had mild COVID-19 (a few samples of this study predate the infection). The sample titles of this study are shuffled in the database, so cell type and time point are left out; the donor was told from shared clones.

The nucleotide sequence reads TGCGCCAGCACCCATTATCTAGCGGGGGCTTCTAATGAGCAGTTCTTC. It translates to CASTHYLAGASNEQFF. Recombination connected TRBV5-1 to TRBJ2-1, and TRBD2 aligns with 10 junction nucleotides. For this chain, trimming is 6 bases at the V end and 7 bases at the J end, and the number of junction bases without a gene match is 13. The germline V gene provides CDR1 SGHRS and CDR2 YFSETQ. Including the terminal cysteine and phenylalanine, the CDR3 comprises 16 residues. Kept here is only the CDR3 DNA, which spans 48 bases and is read in frame from base 1.